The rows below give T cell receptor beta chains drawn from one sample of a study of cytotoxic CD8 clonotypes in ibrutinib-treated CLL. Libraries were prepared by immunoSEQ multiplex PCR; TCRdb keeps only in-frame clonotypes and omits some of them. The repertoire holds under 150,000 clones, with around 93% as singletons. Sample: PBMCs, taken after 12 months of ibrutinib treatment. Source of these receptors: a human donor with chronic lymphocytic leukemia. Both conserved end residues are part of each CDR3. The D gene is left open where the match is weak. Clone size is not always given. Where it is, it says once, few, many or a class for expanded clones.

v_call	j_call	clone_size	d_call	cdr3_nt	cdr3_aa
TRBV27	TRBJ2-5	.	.	TGTGCCAGCAGTTTAGGGGGCAAGGAGACCCAGTACTTC	CASSLGGKETQYF
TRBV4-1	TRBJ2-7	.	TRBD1	TGCGCCAGCAGCCAGGAAGGGGGACAGGGGCGAAGCTCCTACGAGCAGTACTTC	CASSQEGGQGRSSYEQYF
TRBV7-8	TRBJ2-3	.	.	TGTGCCAGCAGCCCGAACCCTCCCAGGAGTCCAGATACGCAGTATTTT	CASSPNPPRSPDTQYF
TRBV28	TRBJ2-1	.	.	TGTGCCAGCAGTTTTGTTGCGGGAACGATCTACAATGAGCAGTTCTTC	CASSFVAGTIYNEQFF
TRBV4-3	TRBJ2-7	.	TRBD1	TGCGCCAGCAGCCAAGATCAGAACAGGGGGCTTTACGAGCAGTACTTC	CASSQDQNRGLYEQYF
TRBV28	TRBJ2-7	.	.	TGTGCCAGCAGTTCCTCCCTAGGGGCCGCCAGGCCTCAGTACTTC	CASSSSLGAARPQYF
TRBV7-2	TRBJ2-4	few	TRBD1	TGTGCCAGCAGCCAGACAGGGGCAGACATTCAGTACTTC	CASSQTGADIQYF
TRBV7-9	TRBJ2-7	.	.	TGTGCCAGCAGCTTAGAGGCGTTCTTCTACGAGCAGTACTTC	CASSLEAFFYEQYF
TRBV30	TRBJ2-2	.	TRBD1	TGTGCCTGGAGTCTCGGGACAGGGGTCCGCGGGGAGCTGTTTTTT	CAWSLGTGVRGELFF
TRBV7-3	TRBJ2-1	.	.	TGTGCCAGCAGCCAGATGGGGGCTAGCGGATACAATGAGCAGTTCTTC	CASSQMGASGYNEQFF
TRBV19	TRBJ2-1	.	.	TGTGCCAGTAGTATCGCGACTCTGAGCTCCTACAATGAGCAGTTCTTC	CASSIATLSSYNEQFF
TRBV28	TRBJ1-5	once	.	TGTGCCAGCAGTTTGACCGGGGGAAATCAGCCCCAGCATTTT	CASSLTGGNQPQHF
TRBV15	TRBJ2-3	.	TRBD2	TGTGCCACCAGCACGACTAGCGGGGATAGGACGCAGTATTTT	CATSTTSGDRTQYF
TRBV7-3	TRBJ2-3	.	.	TGTGCCAGCAGCCCTGGACCGATTAGCACAGATACGCAGTATTTT	CASSPGPISTDTQYF
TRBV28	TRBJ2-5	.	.	TGTGCCAGCAGTTTCCGACAGACCCAGTACTTC	CASSFRQTQYF
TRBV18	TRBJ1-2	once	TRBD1	TGTGCCAGCTCACCGACGGGACAGGGGGAAGGCTACACCTTC	CASSPTGQGEGYTF
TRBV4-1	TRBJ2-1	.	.	TGCGCCAGCAGTTCCGGCCGGAATGAGCAGTTCTTC	CASSSGRNEQFF
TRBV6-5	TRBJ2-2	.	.	TGTGCCAGCAGTTACGAGCAGGTCTTAGCCGGGGAGCTGTTTTTT	CASSYEQVLAGELFF
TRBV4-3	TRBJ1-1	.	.	TGCGCCAGCAGCTTCCAGGGGCAGGATACTGAAGCTTTCTTT	CASSFQGQDTEAFF
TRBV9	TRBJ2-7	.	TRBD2	TGTGCCAGCAGCGTATGGGCGGGAGGGGGTGAAGAGCAGTACTTC	CASSVWAGGGEEQYF
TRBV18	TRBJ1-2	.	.	TGTGCCAGCTCACCACCAGCGGATATGGGAGGCTACACCTTC	CASSPPADMGGYTF
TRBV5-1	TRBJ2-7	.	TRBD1	TGCGCCAGCAGCCAGGGGACAGAGGCCGTCGAGCAGTACTTC	CASSQGTEAVEQYF
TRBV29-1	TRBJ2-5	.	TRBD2	TGCAGCTATTACGGGGATAGCGGGAGAACCCAAGAGACCCAGTACTTC	CSYYGDSGRTQETQYF
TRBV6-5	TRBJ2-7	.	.	TGTGCCAGCAGTTACAACCGGGGCTTACACGAGCAGTACTTC	CASSYNRGLHEQYF
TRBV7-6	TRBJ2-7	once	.	TGTGCCAGCAGCTTAGCGGGAGAGAACTACGAGCAGTACTTC	CASSLAGENYEQYF
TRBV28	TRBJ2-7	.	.	TGTGCCAGCCGGGGTAGTTCCTACGAGCAGTACTTC	CASRGSSYEQYF
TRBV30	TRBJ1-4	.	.	TGTGCCTGGAGCGGGGGGCCTAATGAAAAACTGTTTTTT	CAWSGGPNEKLFF
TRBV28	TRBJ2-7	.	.	TGTGCCAGCAGTTTATGGGGGGGAGAGCAGTACTTC	CASSLWGGEQYF
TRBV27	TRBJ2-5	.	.	TGTGCCAGCAGTTGGGGGGCGGTCCAAGAGACCCAGTACTTC	CASSWGAVQETQYF
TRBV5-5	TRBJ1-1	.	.	TGTGCCAGCAGCGCTAATGTCCATAGAGACGGCACTGAAGCTTTCTTT	CASSANVHRDGTEAFF
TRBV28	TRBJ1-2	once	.	TGTGCCAGCAGTTTAGGACCGTCGATCTATGGCTACACCTTC	CASSLGPSIYGYTF
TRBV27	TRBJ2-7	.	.	TGTGCCAGCAGTCTGACCAGCGGGTACTCCTACGAGCAGTACTTC	CASSLTSGYSYEQYF
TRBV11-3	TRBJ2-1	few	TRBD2	TGTGCCAGCAGCGGGACTACTAACAATGAGCAGTTCTTC	CASSGTTNNEQFF
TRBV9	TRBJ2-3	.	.	TGTGCCAGCAGCTTCACAGATACGCAGTATTTT	CASSFTDTQYF
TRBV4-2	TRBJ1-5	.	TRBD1	TGTGCCAGCAGCCAGATACAGGGGGCAGGTCAGCCCCAGCATTTT	CASSQIQGAGQPQHF
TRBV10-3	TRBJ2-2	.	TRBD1	TGTGCCATCAGCGGATCCCTGGACAGGGCGAACACCGGGGAGCTGTTTTTT	CAISGSLDRANTGELFF
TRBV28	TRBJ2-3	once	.	TGTGCCAGCACCCCCTTGTGGCCCACAGATACGCAGTATTTT	CASTPLWPTDTQYF